This T cell receptor beta chain is drawn from a study of blood T cell repertoires in COVID-19 (dated by TCRdb to the early 2020s). Broadly, across the study: Collaborator samples came from the United States, Italy and Spain and covered acute and convalescent phases of COVID-19. The material from the prospective study consisted of cDNA or gDNA derived from T cells, B-cell-depleted T cells, or PBMCs. Deeply sampled blood TCRbeta repertoires from subjects exposed to, actively infected with, or recovered from COVID-19 were included in the dataset. The repertoires were released in a freely available public database intended as a resource for research on the immune response to SARS-CoV-2. Samples came from the ongoing ImmuneRACE study (first 160 participants) plus 1,254 subjects from 6 global collaborators. Nearly every sample came with metadata listing a de-identified subject ID, COVID-19 status, age in years and sex. Where HLA class I and class II types were available, the types were taken from metadata supplied by the sample provider, not from assay-based typing.

With regard to this clone: What this receptor recognizes is not known. Nothing much larger sits one base from this clone, and base qualities are not available.

The immunoSEQ Assay, a bias-controlled multiplex PCR, was used to amplify TCRbeta CDR3 regions from genomic DNA. Concerning the study's data processing: The number of nucleated cells in each sample was estimated from the amplification of reference gene primers within the assay. To quantify the absolute abundance of each unique TCRbeta CDR3 rearrangement, sequence reads were collapsed and filtered. For each sample, productive Simpson clonality was calculated as the square root of Simpson's diversity index over productive rearrangements. TCRdb carries this immuneACCESS record with in-frame sequences only. Its versions omit some clonotypes, under half of them owing to an unresolved V gene in the studies checked, with the rest unexplained. That table is the source of V, J and clone size, and D and trimming were worked out from the DNA. The sample table holds 200,000 to 300,000 clones, of which around 88% were seen once. Around 2.8% of the sample belongs to the ten largest clones.

Samples from volunteer blood donors who had recovered from COVID-19 were contributed by a second Seattle source. Whole blood was collected in K2EDTA tubes by collaborating institutions according to the institutions' own protocols. For TCRbeta analysis, collaborators shipped samples as frozen whole blood, isolated PBMCs, or DNA extracted from either of those sample types. What the study reported, not specific to this receptor: How much clinical and demographic metadata was included differed by source and by participant, and the metadata was provided uncurated.

From the cysteine through the phenylalanine, the CDR3 covers 13 amino acids. Only the CDR3 part of the read is kept: 39 bases, read in frame from the first base. At the junction V is shortened by 9 bases and J by 1 base, with 13 bases in between. Taken from the germline V gene, the CDR1 and CDR2 loops are MNHEY and SVGAGI. Sequenced: peripheral blood. The chain joins TRBV6-5 to TRBJ2-7; tentative D gene TRBD1, with 6 bases matching. The origin of this receptor is a woman aged 25 to 45 who had recovered from COVID-19. The nucleotide sequence is TGTGCCAGTAGCCGGGACACTTCCTACGAGCAGTACTTC. Translated, it gives CASSRDTSYEQYF.